The 7 T cell receptor beta chains below all came from one sample that was sequenced in a study of blood T cell repertoires in COVID-19. Only in-frame clones appear in the TCRdb table, and some are missing; sequencing was by immunoSEQ multiplex PCR. The profile shows approximately 71,000 clones, about 80% of them singletons. Material: peripheral blood. All receptors come from a woman aged 80 or older with acute or convalescent COVID-19.

The V call is TRBV30, the J call TRBJ2-7; D ambiguous. Trimming removed 3 bases at V and 3 bases at J, with 3 bases between. Germline assignment: CDR1 GTSNPN and CDR2 SVGIG (reference sequence). CDR3 length: 10 amino acids. CDR3 sequence (DNA): TGTGCCTGGAGGCGCTACGAGCAGTACTTC. Protein: CAWRRYEQYF.

There are a few counts of this clone. V and J are TRBV29-1 and TRBJ1-3, with a weak D call TRBD1 (6 bases). Germline values: CDR1 SQVTM, CDR2 ANQGSEA. CDR3 length: 14 amino acids. Trimming took off 7 bases at V and 0 bases at J, with 13 bases between the two ends. CDR3 coding DNA: TGCAGCGCCCGCCGGGACAACTCTGGAAACACCATATATTTT. Residues: CSARRDNSGNTIYF. Combining the CDR3 with reference TRBV29-1 and TRBJ1-3 gives the whole variable domain SAVISQKPSRDICQRGTSLTIQCQVDSQVTMMFWYRQQPGQSLTLIATANQGSEATYESGFVIDKFPISRPNLTFSTLTVSNMSPEDSSIYLCSARRDNSGNTIYFGEGSWLTVV.

The genes are TRBV18 and TRBJ2-7; the D gene is possibly TRBD2 (5 bases). The CDR3 spans 14 residues. Deletions cut 6 bases from V and 1 base from J, with 13 bases between. Germline V gene sequence: CDR1 KGHSH, CDR2 LQKENI. The CDR3 spells CASSPTRASYEQYF. The CDR3 region has the DNA TGTGCCAGCTCCCCAACTAGAGCTTCCTACGAGCAGTACTTC.

V gene TRBV10-3 combines with J gene TRBJ2-7, with 14 bases aligning to TRBD2. V was clipped by 1 base and J by 2 bases; unmatched bases: 7. Germline lookup yields CDR1 ENHRY and CDR2 SYGVKD. There are 18 residues in the CDR3. Here the CDR3 reads CAISELGTSGRRPYEQYF. DNA of the CDR3: TGTGCCATCAGTGAGTTAGGGACTAGCGGGAGAAGGCCCTACGAGCAGTACTTC.

The V and J genes are TRBV28 and TRBJ2-1; a possible D gene is TRBD2 (5 bases). Germline V gene data show CDR1 as MDHEN and CDR2 as SYDVKM. Trimming took 6 bases from V and 10 from J, leaving 13 bases between them. CDR3 length: 12 amino acids. DNA of the CDR3: TGTGCCAGCAGCCTGCCGAGGGTCGAGCAGTTCTTC. Protein sequence: CASSLPRVEQFF.

This chain joins TRBV18 and TRBJ2-3, with 10 positions matching TRBD1. The germline V gene encodes CDR1 KGHSH and CDR2 LQKENI. V lost 3 bases and J lost 3; bases outside the gene matches: 6. The CDR3 loop spans 16 amino acids. CDR3 nucleotide sequence: TGTGCCAGCTCACCGCTGACAGGGGGCGTTACAGATACGCAGTATTTT. Encoded protein: CASSPLTGGVTDTQYF.

The chain couples TRBV4-3 to TRBJ1-2, with TRBD1 identical over 9 bases. The CDR3 is 17 residues long. Trimming cost V 0 bases and J 6 bases; bases outside gene matches: 11. Germline assignment: CDR1 LGHNA and CDR2 YSLEER. The CDR3 DNA follows: TGCGCCAGCAGCCAAGATGCTACAGGGGGCGGAAGGAATGGCTACACCTTC. Translating it yields CASSQDATGGGRNGYTF.